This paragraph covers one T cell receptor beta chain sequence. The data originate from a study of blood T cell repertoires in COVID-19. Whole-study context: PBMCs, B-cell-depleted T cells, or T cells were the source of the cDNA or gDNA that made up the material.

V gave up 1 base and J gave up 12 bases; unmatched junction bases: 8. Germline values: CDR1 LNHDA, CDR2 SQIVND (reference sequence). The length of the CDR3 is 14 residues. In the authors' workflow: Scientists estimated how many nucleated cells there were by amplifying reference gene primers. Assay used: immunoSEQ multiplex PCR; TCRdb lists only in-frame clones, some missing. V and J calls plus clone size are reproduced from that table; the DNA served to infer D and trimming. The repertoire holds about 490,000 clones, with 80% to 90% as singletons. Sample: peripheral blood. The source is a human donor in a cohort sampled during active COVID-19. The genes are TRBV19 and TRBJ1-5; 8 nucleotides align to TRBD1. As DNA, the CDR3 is TGTGCCAGTAGTATAGGGGTCGGACAGGGACTCCAGCATTTT. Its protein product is CASSIGVGQGLQHF. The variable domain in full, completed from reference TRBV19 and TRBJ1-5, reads DGGITQSPKYLFRKEGQNVTLSCEQNLNHDAMYWYRQDPGQGLRLIYYSQIVNDFQKGDIAEGYSVSREKKESFPLTVTSAQKNPTAFYLCASSIGVGQGLQHFGDGTRLSIL.